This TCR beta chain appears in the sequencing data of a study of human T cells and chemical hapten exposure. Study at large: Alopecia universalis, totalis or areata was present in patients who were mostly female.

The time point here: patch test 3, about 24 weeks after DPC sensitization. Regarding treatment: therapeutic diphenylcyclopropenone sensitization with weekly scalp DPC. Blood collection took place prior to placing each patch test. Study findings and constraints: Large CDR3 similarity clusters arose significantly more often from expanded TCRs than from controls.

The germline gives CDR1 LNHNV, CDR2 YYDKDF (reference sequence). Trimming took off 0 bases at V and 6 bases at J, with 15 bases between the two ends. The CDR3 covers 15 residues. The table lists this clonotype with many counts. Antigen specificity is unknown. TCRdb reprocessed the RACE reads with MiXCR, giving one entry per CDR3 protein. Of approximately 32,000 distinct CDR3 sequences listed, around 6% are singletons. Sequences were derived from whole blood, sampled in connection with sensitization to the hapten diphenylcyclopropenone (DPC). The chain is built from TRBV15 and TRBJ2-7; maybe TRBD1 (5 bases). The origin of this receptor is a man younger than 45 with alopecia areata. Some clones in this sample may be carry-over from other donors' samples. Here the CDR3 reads CATSREGRGSVEQYF. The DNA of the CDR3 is TGTGCCACCAGCAGAGAAGGTAGGGGCTCGGTCGAGCAGTACTTC.